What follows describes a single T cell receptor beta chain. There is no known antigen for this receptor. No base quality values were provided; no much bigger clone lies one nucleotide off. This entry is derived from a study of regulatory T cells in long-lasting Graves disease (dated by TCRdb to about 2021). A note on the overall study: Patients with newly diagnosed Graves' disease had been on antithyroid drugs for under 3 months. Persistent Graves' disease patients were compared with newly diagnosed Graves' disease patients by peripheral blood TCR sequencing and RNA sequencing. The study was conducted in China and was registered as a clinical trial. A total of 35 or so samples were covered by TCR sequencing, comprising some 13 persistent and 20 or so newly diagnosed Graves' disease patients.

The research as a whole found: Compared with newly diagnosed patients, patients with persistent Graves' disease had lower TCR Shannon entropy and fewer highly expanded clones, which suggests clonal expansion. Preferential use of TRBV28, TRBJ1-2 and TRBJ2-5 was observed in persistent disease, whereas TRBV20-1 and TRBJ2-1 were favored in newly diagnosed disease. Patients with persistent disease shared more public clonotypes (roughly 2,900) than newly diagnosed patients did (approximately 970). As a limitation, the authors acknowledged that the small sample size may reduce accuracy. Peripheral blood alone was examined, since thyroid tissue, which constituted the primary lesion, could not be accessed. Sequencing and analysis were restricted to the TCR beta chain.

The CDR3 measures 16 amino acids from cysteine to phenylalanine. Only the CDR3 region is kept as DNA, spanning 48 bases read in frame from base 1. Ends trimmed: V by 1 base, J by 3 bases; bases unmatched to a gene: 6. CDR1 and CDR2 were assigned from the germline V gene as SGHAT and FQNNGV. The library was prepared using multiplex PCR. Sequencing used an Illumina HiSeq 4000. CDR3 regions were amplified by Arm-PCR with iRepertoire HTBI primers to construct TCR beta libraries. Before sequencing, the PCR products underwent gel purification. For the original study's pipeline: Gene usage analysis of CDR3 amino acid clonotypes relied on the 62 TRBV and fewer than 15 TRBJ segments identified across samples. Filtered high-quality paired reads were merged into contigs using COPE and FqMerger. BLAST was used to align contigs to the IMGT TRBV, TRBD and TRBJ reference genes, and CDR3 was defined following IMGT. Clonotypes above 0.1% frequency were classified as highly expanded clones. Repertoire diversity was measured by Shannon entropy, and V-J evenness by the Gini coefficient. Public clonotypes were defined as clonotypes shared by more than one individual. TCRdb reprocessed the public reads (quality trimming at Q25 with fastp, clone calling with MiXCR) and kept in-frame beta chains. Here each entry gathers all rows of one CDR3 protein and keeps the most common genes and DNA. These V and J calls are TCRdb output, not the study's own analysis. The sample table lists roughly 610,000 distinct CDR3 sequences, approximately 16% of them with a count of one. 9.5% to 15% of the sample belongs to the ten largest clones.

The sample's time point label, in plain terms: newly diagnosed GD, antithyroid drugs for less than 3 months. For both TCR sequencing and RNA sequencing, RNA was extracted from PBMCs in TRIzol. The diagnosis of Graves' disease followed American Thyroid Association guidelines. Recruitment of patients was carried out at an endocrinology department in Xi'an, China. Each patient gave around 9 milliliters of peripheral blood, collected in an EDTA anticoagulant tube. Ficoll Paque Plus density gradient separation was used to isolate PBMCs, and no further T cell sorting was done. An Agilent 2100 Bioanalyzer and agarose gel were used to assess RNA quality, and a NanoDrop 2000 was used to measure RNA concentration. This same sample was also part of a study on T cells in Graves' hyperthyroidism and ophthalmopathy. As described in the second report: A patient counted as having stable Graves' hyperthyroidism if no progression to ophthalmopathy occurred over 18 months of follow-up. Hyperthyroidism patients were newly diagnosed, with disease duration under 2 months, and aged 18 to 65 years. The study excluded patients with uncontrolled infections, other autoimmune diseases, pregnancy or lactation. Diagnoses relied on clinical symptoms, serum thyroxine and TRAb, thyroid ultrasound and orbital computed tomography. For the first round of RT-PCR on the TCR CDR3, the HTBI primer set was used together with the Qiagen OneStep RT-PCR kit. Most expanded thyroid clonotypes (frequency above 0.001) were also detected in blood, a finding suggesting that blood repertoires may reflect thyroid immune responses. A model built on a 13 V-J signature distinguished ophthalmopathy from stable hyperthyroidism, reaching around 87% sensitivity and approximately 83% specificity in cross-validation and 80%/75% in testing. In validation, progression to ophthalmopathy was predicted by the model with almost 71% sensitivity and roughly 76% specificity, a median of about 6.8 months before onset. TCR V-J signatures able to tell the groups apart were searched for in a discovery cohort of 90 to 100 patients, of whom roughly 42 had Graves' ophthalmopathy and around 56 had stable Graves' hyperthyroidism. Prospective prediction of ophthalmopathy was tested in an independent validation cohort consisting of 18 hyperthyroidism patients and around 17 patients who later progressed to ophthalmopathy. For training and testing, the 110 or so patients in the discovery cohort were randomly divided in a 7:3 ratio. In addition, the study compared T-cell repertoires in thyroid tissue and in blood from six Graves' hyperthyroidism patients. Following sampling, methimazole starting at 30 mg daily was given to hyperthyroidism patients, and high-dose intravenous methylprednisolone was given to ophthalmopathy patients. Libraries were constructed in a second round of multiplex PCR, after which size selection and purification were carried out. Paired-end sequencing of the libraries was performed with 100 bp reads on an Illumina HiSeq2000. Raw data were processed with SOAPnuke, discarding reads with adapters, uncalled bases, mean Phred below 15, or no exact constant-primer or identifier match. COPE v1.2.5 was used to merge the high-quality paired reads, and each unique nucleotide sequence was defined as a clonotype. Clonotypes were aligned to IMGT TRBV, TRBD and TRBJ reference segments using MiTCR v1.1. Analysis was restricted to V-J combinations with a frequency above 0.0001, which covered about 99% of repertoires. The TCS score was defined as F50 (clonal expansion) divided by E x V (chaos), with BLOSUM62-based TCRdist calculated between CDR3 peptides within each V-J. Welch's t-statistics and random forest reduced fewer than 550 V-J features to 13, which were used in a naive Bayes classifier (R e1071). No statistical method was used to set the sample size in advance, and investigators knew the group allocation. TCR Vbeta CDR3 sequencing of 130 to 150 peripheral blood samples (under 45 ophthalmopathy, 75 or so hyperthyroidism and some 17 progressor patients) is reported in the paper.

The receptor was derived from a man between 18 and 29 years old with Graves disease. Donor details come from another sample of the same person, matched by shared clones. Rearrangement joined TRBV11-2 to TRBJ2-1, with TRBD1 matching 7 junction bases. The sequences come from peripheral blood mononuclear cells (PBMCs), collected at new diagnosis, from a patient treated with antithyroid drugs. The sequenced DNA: TGTGCCAGCAGCTTAGGGACCGGGACAGTCTACAATGAGCAGTTCTTC. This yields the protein CASSLGTGTVYNEQFF.